A single sample gave rise to the 6 T cell receptor beta chains below, sequenced in a study of high-grade serous ovarian cancer treatment subgroups. Tumor tissue was taken before any definitive surgery or chemotherapy was given. Some clones are missing from TCRdb's copy, which holds only in-frame ones; the method was immunoSEQ multiplex PCR. Altogether 4,900 or so clones are present, approximately 70% being singletons, with the ten largest covering roughly 5.7%. The sequencing sample was made of tumor tissue. These receptors came from a human patient with high-grade serous ovarian cancer.

The CDR3 bases are TGCGCCAGCAGCTTGGCCTTTAGCGGGGGGGCATTAGATGAGCAGTTCTTC. Amino acids: CASSLAFSGGALDEQFF. V and J are TRBV5-1 and TRBJ2-1; 11 positions agree with TRBD2. This CDR3 comprises 17 residues. Trimming cost V 0 bases and J 8 bases; bases outside gene matches: 10. Germline V gene sequence: CDR1 SGHRS, CDR2 YFSETQ.

The J gene is TRBJ1-3, the V gene TRBV5-6, with unresolved D. Trimming left V 0 bases short and J 2 bases short, with 6 bases between. Germline CDR1 is SGHDT and CDR2 is YYEEEE. This CDR3 is built from 14 residues. CDR3 in DNA: TGTGCCAGCAGCTTGGTGGGTACTGGAAACACCATATATTTT. Residues: CASSLVGTGNTIYF.

This sequence joins TRBV4-3 and TRBJ1-1; D call uncertain. From germline, CDR1 is LGHNA and CDR2 YSLEER. The V end lost 0 bases, the J end lost 1 base, and 12 bases lay between the germline ends. The CDR3 runs 16 residues. This chain's CDR3 is CASSQDRASWNTEAFF. CDR3 bases: TGCGCCAGCAGCCAAGATCGGGCCAGCTGGAACACTGAAGCTTTCTTT.

The chain carries TRBV27 and TRBJ1-2, with no clear D. Looked up from germline, CDR1 is MNHEY and CDR2 is SMNVEV (reference sequence). Trimming shortened V by 0 bases and J by 0 bases, and 8 bases separated the two germline ends. The CDR3 loop spans 15 amino acids. The CDR3 protein is CASSLSTRTNYGYTF. The CDR3 region has the DNA TGTGCCAGCAGTTTATCGACTCGGACTAACTATGGCTACACCTTC.

The chain combines TRBV7-3 with TRBJ1-2; TRBD1 agrees at 8 bases. CDR1 is SGHTA, CDR2 FQGTGA, per germline. The J segment lost 8 bases and the V segment lost 5 bases, leaving 13 bases of the junction unmatched. The CDR3 totals 15 residues. CDR3 amino acids: CASSPGQVESSGYTF. CDR3 nucleotide sequence: TGTGCCAGCAGCCCGGGACAGGTGGAGTCGAGCGGCTACACCTTC.

V usage is TRBV29-1 and J usage is TRBJ1-1, with 9 bases fitting TRBD1. Germline V lookup: CDR1 SQVTM, CDR2 ANQGSEA. V gave up 4 bases and J gave up 6 bases; unmatched junction bases: 3. CDR3 length equals 12 residues. For the CDR3, the DNA is TGCAGCGTTGCACAGGGGGCCTCTGAAGCTTTCTTT. Protein: CSVAQGASEAFF.